The clone carrying this T cell receptor (beta chain) was seen at least ten times. The antigen is not known. MiXCR, applied by TCRdb to the 5' RACE reads, yields one record per CDR3 protein. The top ten clones hold around 29% of a sample with about 9,000 distinct CDR3 sequences, roughly 6% of them seen once. This sample is part of a study of spatial heterogeneity in lung cancer. General study findings and limits: For expanded intratumoral alpha and beta TCRs, counts tracked tumor mutation counts.

Time point in this sample: sample taken at primary tumor resection. V was pared by 5 bases and J by 0 bases, with 4 bases of the junction left unmatched. Germline CDR1 reads SGHAT; CDR2 reads FQDESV (reference sequence). The CDR3 contains 15 residues. The rearrangement uses TRBV11-1 and TRBJ2-4, with 7 nucleotides matching TRBD1. The source was lung tumor tissue, collected at surgery. The source is a male donor with early-stage non-small cell lung cancer. The CDR3 loop is CASSPGQLAKNIQYF. In DNA form, the CDR3 reads TGTGCCAGCAGCCCGGGACAGTTAGCCAAAAACATTCAGTACTTC.